These T cell receptor beta chains were read from a single sample in a study of CD8+CD57+ T cells in acquired aplastic anemia. Each CDR3 protein gets one entry after TCRdb re-called the reads with MiXCR. The repertoire holds about 160,000 distinct CDR3 sequences, with roughly 48% as singletons. The material sequenced was sorted CD4+, CD8+, or CD8+CD57+ T cells (not recorded which) from PBMCs. The receptor set was obtained from a human donor with aplastic anemia. CDR3s include the opening cysteine and the closing phenylalanine or tryptophan. The D gene is left open where the match is weak. Size values are once, few and many counts, or a class for expanded clones, and some rows have none.

TRBV10-3	TRBD2	TRBJ2-2	many	CAISPGTSGRFSTGELFF	TGTGCCATCAGTCCCGGGACTAGCGGGAGGTTTAGCACCGGGGAGCTGTTTTTT
TRBV15	-	TRBJ2-3	-	CATSRGLHLSTDTQYF	TGTGCCACCAGCAGAGGTCTTCATCTTTCAACAGATACGCAGTATTTT
TRBV2	-	TRBJ1-2	-	CASSEVGPYGYTF	TGTGCCAGCAGTGAAGTGGGGCCCTATGGCTACACCTTC
TRBV7-6	-	TRBJ2-7	-	CASSLNLGEQYF	TGTGCCAGCAGCTTAAATCTGGGGGAGCAGTACTTC
TRBV10-1	TRBD1	TRBJ2-5	-	CASRLLDRERETQYF	TGCGCCAGTCGCCTATTGGACAGGGAGCGGGAGACCCAGTACTTC
TRBV20-1	-	TRBJ1-2	-	CSAVDLEGYTF	TGCAGTGCCGTCGACTTGGAAGGCTACACCTTC
TRBV25-1	TRBD1	TRBJ1-6	-	CASNRDSNSPLHF	TGTGCCAGCAATCGGGACAGTAATTCACCCCTCCACTTT
TRBV12-3/TRBV12-4	-	TRBJ1-1	many	CASSPGPRNTEAFF	TGTGCCAGCAGTCCAGGGCCGCGGAACACTGAAGCTTTCTTT
TRBV5-1	-	TRBJ1-1	-	CASSLDYSEAFF	TGCGCCAGCAGCTTGGATTACTCTGAAGCTTTCTTT
TRBV4-3	-	TRBJ1-2	-	CASSQDVRGRGFEGYTF	TGCGCCAGCAGCCAAGATGTACGAGGACGAGGGTTTGAGGGCTACACCTTC
TRBV19	-	TRBJ1-1	many	CASSISPGSEAFF	TGTGCCAGTAGTATCTCCCCAGGGTCTGAAGCTTTCTTT
TRBV7-3	-	TRBJ2-1	few	CASSLGPSSYNEQFF	TGTGCCAGCAGCTTAGGGCCGAGCTCCTACAATGAGCAGTTCTTC
TRBV6-5	-	TRBJ1-5	-	CASSYGEGQPQHF	TGTGCCAGCAGTTACGGGGAGGGTCAGCCCCAGCATTTT
TRBV20-1	TRBD2	TRBJ2-1	many	CSARGGGGRAGNEQFF	TGCAGTGCTAGAGGGGGCGGCGGGAGAGCAGGCAATGAGCAGTTCTTC
TRBV10-3	-	TRBJ2-1	few	CATQIGDSYNEQFF	TGTGCCACCCAAATAGGAGACTCCTACAATGAGCAGTTCTTC